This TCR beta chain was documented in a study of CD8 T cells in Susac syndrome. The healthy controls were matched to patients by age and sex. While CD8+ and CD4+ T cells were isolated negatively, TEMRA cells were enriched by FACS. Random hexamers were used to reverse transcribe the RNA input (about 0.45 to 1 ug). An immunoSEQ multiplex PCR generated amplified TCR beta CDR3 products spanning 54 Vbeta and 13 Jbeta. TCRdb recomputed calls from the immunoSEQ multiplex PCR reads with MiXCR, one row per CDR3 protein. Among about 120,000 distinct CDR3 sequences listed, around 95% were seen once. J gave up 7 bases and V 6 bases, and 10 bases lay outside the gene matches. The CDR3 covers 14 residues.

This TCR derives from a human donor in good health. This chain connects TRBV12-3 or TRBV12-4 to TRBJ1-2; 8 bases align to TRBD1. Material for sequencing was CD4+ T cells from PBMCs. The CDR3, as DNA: TGTGCCAGCAGGATTTACCAGGGGGCGTTTGGCTACACCTTC. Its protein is CASRIYQGAFGYTF.